Below, 17 T cell receptor beta chains from the same sample are listed, as sequenced in a study of CD8 T cells in ankylosing spondylitis. TCRdb re-derived calls from the 5' RACE reads in MiXCR, one entry per CDR3 protein. Among about 220,000 distinct CDR3 sequences listed, about a quarter were seen once. Sequenced input: blood, either unsorted or a sorted T cell fraction (not recorded which). Source of these receptors: a male donor with ankylosing spondylitis or in good health (not recorded which).

This clonotype appeared many times. The chain uses TRBV7-9 and TRBJ2-7; the D gene is possibly TRBD2 (6 bases). The germline V and J ends were trimmed by 4 bases and 0 bases, with 13 bases remaining between them. Germline V lookup: CDR1 SEHNR, CDR2 FQNEAQ (reference sequence). This CDR3 has 15 residues. CDR3 residues: CASSSIRDSSYEQYF. CDR3 DNA sequence: TGTGCCAGCAGCTCAATCCGGGACTCCTCCTACGAGCAGTACTTC. The full variable domain, in which reference TRBV7-9 and TRBJ2-7 provide the parts outside the CDR3, is DTGVSQNPRHKITKRGQNVTFRCDPISEHNRLYWYRQTLGQGPEFLTYFQNEAQLEKSRLLSDRFSAERPKGSFSTLEIQRTEQGDSAMYLCASSSIRDSSYEQYFGPGTRLTVT.

The chain recombines TRBV20-1 with TRBJ2-2; TRBD2 might be the D (5 bases). Trimming pared 5 bases from V and 2 bases from J, leaving 18 bases between. Germline CDR1 and CDR2: DFQATT and SNEGSKA (reference sequence). The CDR3 spans 16 residues. The CDR3 protein is CSALGWSGRNTGELFF. CDR3 sequence (DNA): TGCAGTGCTCTTGGGTGGAGCGGTAGAAACACCGGGGAGCTGTTTTTT.

As for this clonotype: This clone may be a read error of a much larger clone one base away. The CDR3 carries no conserved terminal phenylalanine or tryptophan, so it likely arises from a read error. The V call is TRBV4-1, the J call TRBJ2-1; 8 bases line up with TRBD1. This CDR3 has 15 residues. The germline V gene has CDR1 MGHRA and CDR2 YSYEKL. V was clipped by 3 bases and J by 4 bases; unmatched bases: 5. CDR3 DNA: TGCGCCAGCAGCCACGTGGACAGGGAGTACAATGAGCAGTTCATC. Its translation is CASSHVDREYNEQFI.

The V call is TRBV29-1, the J call TRBJ2-7; 9 bases fit TRBD1. This CDR3 region has 14 residues. Germline V gene sequence: CDR1 SQVTM, CDR2 ANQGSEA. CDR3 nucleotide sequence: TGCACCGATGGCCCGGGGACAGGGACCTACGAGCAGTACTTC. Its translation: CTDGPGTGTYEQYF.

This clonotype appeared many times. V gene TRBV12-3 or TRBV12-4 combines with J gene TRBJ2-3; D gene uncertain. CDR3 length equals 12 residues. The ends were cut back, 4 bases at V and 9 bases at J, with 11 bases in the middle. The CDR3 DNA reads as TGTGCCAGCAGTTCCTCCGTCGGGACGCAGTATTTT. This gives the protein CASSSSVGTQYF.

This clonotype was found many times. V usage is TRBV19 and J usage is TRBJ1-5; D is possibly TRBD1 (5 bases). Trimming cost V 6 bases and J 4 bases, with 13 bases left between them. Germline V CDR1 and CDR2: LNHDA, SQIVND (reference sequence). CDR3 length: 14 amino acids. DNA of the CDR3: TGTGCCAGTAGAGAGCTGGGGGGGAATCAGCCCCAGCATTTT. Its protein is CASRELGGNQPQHF.

In its sample, this clonotype was seen many times. The gene calls are TRBV12-3 or TRBV12-4 and TRBJ2-7; 8 nucleotides line up with TRBD1. The CDR3 is 14 amino acids. Unmatched junction bases numbered 6, after V lost 5 bases and J lost 3 bases. The CDR3 nucleotides read TGTGCCAGCAGTATACAGGGGGGACTCTACGAGCAGTACTTC. Translation gives CASSIQGGLYEQYF.

This clonotype was counted between two and nine times. The chain carries TRBV18 and TRBJ2-3; D not resolved. The CDR3 runs 17 residues. Germline CDR1 is KGHSH and CDR2 is LQKENI. V lost 0 bases and J 4 bases, leaving 17 bases between the germline ends. The CDR3 is CASSPPRSALSPDTQYF. In DNA form, the CDR3 reads TGTGCCAGCTCACCACCGAGATCTGCCCTGTCGCCAGATACGCAGTATTTT.

This clonotype was seen only a few times. The J gene is TRBJ2-7, the V gene TRBV5-1; D tentatively reads TRBD1 or TRBD2 (5 bases each). V lost 2 bases to trimming and J lost 3 bases, with 24 bases between them. CDR1 SGHRS and CDR2 YFSETQ come from the germline V gene. The CDR3 is made up of 18 amino acids. CDR3 residues: CASSLTQTGTAFLYEQYF. CDR3 sequence (DNA): TGCGCCAGCAGCTTAACCCAGACCGGGACGGCCTTTCTCTACGAGCAGTACTTC.

This clonotype has more than one count but fewer than ten. This chain connects TRBV29-1 to TRBJ2-1, with a possible D match to TRBD2 (6 bases). The CDR3 covers 13 residues. The ends were cut back, 7 bases at V and 5 bases at J, with 15 bases in the middle. Germline V CDR1 and CDR2: SQVTM, ANQGSEA. CDR3 nucleotide sequence: TGCAGCGGAAGAGCGGGCGCTCACAATGAGCAGTTCTTC. The encoded protein is CSGRAGAHNEQFF.

The chain combines TRBV6-5 with TRBJ1-1, with 9 positions matching TRBD1. The CDR3 runs to 13 residues. V gave up 4 bases and J gave up 10 bases; unmatched junction bases: 7. Germline-derived CDR1 and CDR2 are MNHEY and SVGAGI. The CDR3 is CASSSQGAFGAFF. The CDR3 DNA sequence: TGTGCCAGCAGTTCACAGGGGGCATTTGGAGCTTTCTTT.

In its sample, this clonotype was seen many times. The chain employs TRBV6-5 and TRBJ2-7, with unresolved D. V was cut by 0 bases and J by 3 bases, with 9 bases left in between. Germline values: CDR1 MNHEY, CDR2 SVGAGI. This CDR3 comprises 14 residues. The CDR3 here is CASSYSETYYEQYF. DNA of the CDR3: TGTGCCAGCAGTTACTCAGAGACATACTACGAGCAGTACTTC.

The genes are TRBV20-1 and TRBJ1-1; 7 bases are shared with TRBD1. This CDR3 region has 14 residues. Trimming removed 7 bases from V and 4 bases from J; junction bases left unmatched: 12. Germline assignment: CDR1 DFQATT and CDR2 SNEGSKA (reference sequence). CDR3: CSGRGDRAGTEAFF. The CDR3 DNA reads TGCAGTGGGCGCGGTGACAGGGCGGGCACTGAAGCTTTCTTT.

This clonotype has only a few counts. The chain has TRBV20-1 and TRBJ2-5; D remains unclear. This CDR3 is 11 amino acids long. Per the germline V gene, CDR1 is DFQATT and CDR2 is SNEGSKA (reference sequence). V shed 3 bases and J shed 4 bases, with 6 bases lying between them. The CDR3 here is CSASFVETQYF. In DNA form, the CDR3 reads TGCAGTGCTAGCTTCGTAGAGACCCAGTACTTC.

V and J are TRBV20-1 and TRBJ2-4; D not resolved. This CDR3 is built from 15 residues. Germline loops: CDR1 DFQATT, CDR2 SNEGSKA (reference sequence). The V and J ends lost 5 bases and 0 bases respectively, with 14 bases between them. CDR3: CSARIQQLAKNIQYF. DNA of the CDR3: TGCAGTGCTCGTATACAGCAACTAGCCAAAAACATTCAGTACTTC.

This clonotype was recorded once. The V gene is TRBV5-1, the J gene TRBJ2-3; D gene unclear. CDR3 length: 12 residues. The germline V gene has CDR1 SGHRS and CDR2 YFSETQ. Trimming stripped 2 bases from V and 5 bases from J, with 6 bases between. CDR3 protein: CASSFEQDTQYF. The CDR3 DNA reads as TGCGCCAGCAGCTTTGAACAAGATACGCAGTATTTT.

Note on this clonotype: A read error is possible here, since a much larger clone lies one base away. The CDR3 here is CASSPRRNTGELFF. The DNA for the CDR3 is TGTGCCAGCAGTCCCCGACGGAACACCGGGGAGCTGTTTTTT. V is TRBV12-3 or TRBV12-4 and J is TRBJ2-2, with D unresolved. V lost 5 bases and J 1 base, leaving 8 bases between the germline ends. The CDR3 runs 14 residues.